This TCR beta chain is from a study of molecular identifiers for immune sequencing clone quantification. General observations from the study: Whereas clones above 20 RNA copies held under 1% of naive-cell molecules, they held over 98% of effector molecules.

V lost 7 bases to trimming and J lost 3 bases, with 13 bases between them. The CDR3 covers 13 residues. Germline V CDR1 and CDR2: SGHVS, FNYEAQ. In its sample, this clonotype was seen many times. Its antigen remains unknown. TCRdb reprocessed the PCR reads with MiXCR, giving one entry per CDR3 protein. The sample holds fewer than 45,000 distinct CDR3 sequences, under 20% seen once. Sequencing was done on a sample of naive CD8+ T cells from blood, with Jurkat cell RNA spiked in. This sample's subset: FACS-sorted CD8+CD4-CCR7+CD45RA+ naive T cells. This rearrangement joins TRBV7-6 to TRBJ2-7; a possible D gene is TRBD2 (5 bases). This TCR derives from a human donor in good health. Some libraries in this study had Jurkat cell RNA spiked in. The CDR3 is CASNPGEGYEQYF. DNA for the CDR3: TGTGCCAGCAACCCCGGTGAGGGCTACGAGCAGTACTTC. The whole variable domain, filled in from reference TRBV7-6 and TRBJ2-7, reads GAGVSQSPRYKVTKRGQDVALRCDPISGHVSLYWYRQALGQGPEFLTYFNYEAQQDKSGLPNDRFSAERPEGSISTLTIQRTEQRDSAMYRCASNPGEGYEQYFGPGTRLTVT.